The entry that follows covers one T cell receptor (beta chain) sequence. Its antigen is still unknown. Per-base quality was not reported, and no clone a single base away is much larger than it. From its cysteine to its phenylalanine, the CDR3 spans 14 amino acids. Of all the DNA, just the CDR3 is kept, 42 bases in frame from base 1. Looking up the germline V gene (reference sequence) yields CDR1 SGHNT and CDR2 YYREEE. At the junction V is shortened by 1 base and J by 7 bases, with 12 bases in between. To prepare the library, the immunoSEQ multiplex PCR assay was applied. For the multiplex PCR, a mixture combining 60 forward primers for TCR Vbeta segments and 13 reverse primers for TCR Jbeta segments was used. The CDR3 region of rearranged TCR beta genes was amplified from genomic DNA by a multiplex PCR assay. The Illumina HiSeq System was used to sequence the amplified TCR beta libraries as 87-base-pair reads. Regarding the original processing steps: A later analysis tallied about 77 million unique TCR beta chains across the 700 or so repertoires, and about 12 million of those chains were shared by two or more donors. Raw reads were error-corrected and collapsed into unique sequences by a nearest-neighbor algorithm in which closely related sequences were merged to remove PCR and sequencing errors. CDR3 sequences were aligned to IMGT reference sequences to assign V, D and J gene segments. For a sequence to be retained, a match of at least six nucleotides to both a V gene segment and a J gene segment was required. A rearrangement counted as productive if the CDR3 had no stop codons and remained in frame with V and J, and every other rearrangement counted as non-productive. Following IMGT convention, CDR3 was defined as the stretch from the second conserved V-encoded cysteine to the conserved J-encoded phenylalanine. In an earlier analysis of 500 to 650 of the donors, sequences lacking an unambiguous match to a single V gene segment were excluded. An earlier analysis of about 590 of the donors classified V segments as functional when productive rearrangements were above 56.7% and as segregating when the standard deviation between donors was above 5%. To diagnose cytomegalovirus status from the catalog of TCR beta chain sequences, a statistical classification framework was built. V and J gene assignment, in a later analysis, came from comparing TCR nucleotide sequences with IMGT/GENE-DB human TR gene sequences. A later analysis assigned CDR3 sequences and most-parsimonious VDJ recombination scenarios with the TCRdist pipeline. A later analysis defined each TCR beta chain by its CDR3 amino acid sequence plus V-gene family, and excluded reads lacking a unique V-gene family. A later analysis removed several hundred highly shared, low-generation-probability nucleotide sequences to deal with suspected cross-contamination and a sequencing artifact. A later analysis calculated a clonal expansion index for each public chain from normalized within-repertoire ranks of inferred template counts. In a later analysis, generation probabilities were computed using a VDJ recombination model fitted to out-of-frame rearrangements, and the results were checked against IGoR. In a later analysis, TCR-TCR, TCR-HLA and TCR-CMV co-occurrence was scored with hypergeometric tests, and a repertoire-size bias correction was applied to TCR pairs. In a later analysis, false discovery rates were estimated by permuting HLA or CMV assignments 20 times. In a later analysis, co-occurring TCRs were grouped using DBSCAN, with TCRdist sequence similarity added in when clustering inside HLA-allele-positive subsets. For co-occurrence clustering, repertoires with fewer than 30,000 or more than 120,000 public chains were excluded, along with a handful of repertoires with anomalous nucleotide sharing. TCRdb stores this immuneACCESS table with in-frame sequences only. Part of the clones is absent; in the studies checked, under half of the shortfall reflects unresolved V genes, and no reason is known for the rest. V and J calls and clone size are copied from that table; D and trimming were computed from the DNA. The sample records 150,000 to 200,000 clones, approximately 62% of which are singletons. Over 1.2% of the sample rests with the top ten.

This specimen comes from a study of cytomegalovirus exposure and HLA in healthy donors (dated by TCRdb to about 2017). Broadly, across the study: An earlier analysis of 550 to 700 of the donors reported approximately 300 Gb of sequence data and 117 million unique TCR beta sequences from about 180 million T cells. The study profiled the T cell repertoires of about 640 subjects by immunosequencing and related them to cytomegalovirus serostatus. Donor age, sex, ethnicity and CMV serostatus were compiled together with the repertoire data. To predict cytomegalovirus infection status, the study brought together high-throughput TCR immunosequencing, statistical association of individual TCRs with disease status, and machine learning. In a later analysis, previously published TCR beta repertoires from 600 to 850 donors were re-analyzed and high-resolution HLA genotyping was added so that TCR occurrence patterns could be studied. An earlier analysis of approximately 580 of the donors used high-throughput TCR beta sequencing to judge whether each TCR beta V gene segment behaved as functional or pseudogenic. Genome-wide SNP genotypes for about 65% of the 666 donors were used in a later genetic analysis, which treated that subset as a discovery cohort. Typing coverage varied by locus: roughly 629-640 donors for A, B, C, DRB1 and DQB1; approximately 500 for DQA1; 606 for DPA1; under 490 for DPB1. HLA typing covered class I and class II loci at four-digit resolution. The later analysis used no new phenotypic data to find candidate immune exposures, relying instead on TCR beta sequences and their occurrence across donors. An early release covering just under 650 HLA-typed donors comprised approximately 300 gigabases of sequencing data and 65 million to 100 million unique TCR sequences. Every discovery cohort repertoire had been produced on one sequencing platform. The aim of the study was to test whether cataloging public T cell receptors could identify signatures of past pathogen exposure. A separate validation cohort of 100 to 150 different subjects was used in addition to the 666-subject first cohort. The genetic ancestry cluster associated with self-reported Caucasian donors included around 76% of the roughly 360 genotyped donors. Roughly 5 DR-DQ haplotypes were handled as single units for association and clustering because linkage in the cohort was strong. Among 300 to 500 genotyped donors of the cohort, an average of roughly 230,000 unique TCR beta nucleotide sequences was sequenced per donor, of which 15% to 20% were non-productive.

The cohort comprised 710 or so healthy bone marrow donors. All cohort members were sampled while nominally healthy, although unrecorded immune exposures were likely present. The donor tested CMV seronegative, placing the donor among the 300 to 400 seronegative members of the cohort. A peripheral blood sample was provided by each donor, and peripheral blood mononuclear cells were used for TCR beta sequencing. Genomic DNA extraction from the blood cell samples was performed with the Qiagen DNeasy Blood Extraction Kit. Summary of the overall study and its limitations: Several of the top co-occurrence clusters appeared to be linked to parvovirus B19, influenza, CMV and Epstein-Barr virus, according to a later analysis. In a later genetic analysis, fewer N-insertions in productive TCRs were reported among donors in an Asian-associated ancestry cluster than the roughly 670-donor mean. A further reported finding was that TCR beta sequences accurately predicted the HLA-A and HLA-B alleles for most subjects in the first cohort. In the study, 150 to 200 TCR beta chains were listed as associated with cytomegalovirus. An earlier analysis of several hundred of the donors showed that most TCR beta V segments appeared in productive rearrangements either about 87% or about 30% of the time, which broadly matched IMGT annotations. When HLA alleles, especially DR and DQ, strongly co-occurred, attributing TCR associations to individual alleles was difficult. In a later analysis, TCR association rates were found to vary across HLA loci, with the most associated TCRs seen for DRB1 alleles and the fewest for HLA-C alleles. An association between a missense DCLRE1C variant and V-gene and J-gene trimming of TCR beta chains was found in a later genetic analysis and replicated in an independent cohort. In vitro tests confirmed that a few of the cytomegalovirus-associated TCR beta chains recognize cytomegalovirus antigens. The authors suggested that the approach could potentially be extended to other disease states and immunological phenotypes. Some IMGT-functional V segments, including TRBV6-2 and TRBV6-3, could not be told apart with the 87-base-pair reads, so those segments were excluded. In a later analysis, most CMV-associated TCR beta chains were found to appear HLA-restricted, with HLA associations seemingly driven largely by CMV exposure. In this cohort, only TCR beta chains were sequenced, and detectable features were limited by the absence of alpha or paired-chain data. Because some donors lacked HLA typing at each locus, the association tests relied only on the typed subset. At a false discovery rate of 0.05, a later analysis linked 16,000 or so TCR beta sequences to specific HLA alleles. The classifier was reported to diagnose cytomegalovirus status with high specificity and sensitivity in both the original cohort and the validation cohort. A cluster of highly shared sequence variants was judged likely to represent a technical artifact of the sequencing pipeline. Correlated functional status among segregating V segments might be attributable to linkage disequilibrium, but an unknown experimental factor could not be ruled out. Because counts were too low, about 17 rarely observed V segments, including chromosome 9 orphons, were excluded from the earlier analysis of around 590 of the donors. In a later analysis, HLA-associated TCR beta chains showed more clonal expansion and lower generation probabilities than non-associated chains that were equally common. Sequencing depth was assumed to be roughly uniform across donors in the presence/absence analyses, though that assumption may not hold. CMV serostatus was the only immune exposure information available for the cohort. Most TCR sequences were observed very rarely across donors, whereas some public TCRs were present in many individuals.

The source material was PBMCs. Recombination linked TRBV5-4 to TRBJ2-1, and perhaps TRBD2 as D gene, on 5 matching bases. The sequence came from a man aged 45-65 years in good health and CMV-seronegative. The sequence in DNA is TGTGCCAGCAGCTTGACTAGACTTGGGAATGAGCAGTTCTTC. It is translated as CASSLTRLGNEQFF.